This TCR beta chain was recovered during a study of cytomegalovirus exposure and HLA in healthy donors. Study-wide background: About 79 million unique TCRs from HLA-typed donors were held in an early data release.

This clone was observed a handful of times. The PCR used 60 Vbeta and 13 Jbeta primers. Sequencing used immunoSEQ multiplex PCR; TCRdb keeps in-frame clones, though not all of them. The table lists some 130,000 clones, around 80% of them singletons. CDR3 size: 14 residues. CDR1 and CDR2 (germline): MNHNS, SASEGT. J gave up 3 bases and V 5 bases, and 4 bases lay outside the gene matches. This chain uses TRBV6-1 with TRBJ2-7; 10 bases agree with TRBD1. The sequencing sample was made of PBMCs. The receptor was derived from a middle-aged man in good health and CMV-seropositive. The DNA for the CDR3 is TGTGCCAGCAGTTTGACAGGGGGCTTCTACGAGCAGTACTTC. Protein sequence: CASSLTGGFYEQYF.